This TCR beta chain comes out of a study of T-cell reconstitution after alpha-beta-depleted transplantation in children. The CDR3 runs 15 residues. The V gene lost 3 bases and the J gene lost 1 base, with 12 bases spanning the gap. The V gene's germline CDR1 is MGHRA and CDR2 YSYEKL. In this sample, this clonotype turned up a few times. Construction of the TCRbeta library involved unique molecular identifiers. TCRdb fed the PCR reads into MiXCR, producing one record per CDR3 protein. The sample holds about a million distinct CDR3 sequences, roughly 29% seen once. The sequence came from a boy under two years old who had a stem cell transplant for SCID, so the T cells may come from the graft donor. This sample comprised PBMCs, mostly from graft donor cells, obtained 360 days after TCRalphabeta/CD19-depleted stem cell transplant. The V call is TRBV4-1, the J call TRBJ1-1, with a weak D call TRBD1 (5 bases). The chain's CDR3 is CASSHREGRNTEAFF. DNA for the CDR3: TGCGCCAGCAGCCACAGGGAGGGACGGAACACTGAAGCTTTCTTT.